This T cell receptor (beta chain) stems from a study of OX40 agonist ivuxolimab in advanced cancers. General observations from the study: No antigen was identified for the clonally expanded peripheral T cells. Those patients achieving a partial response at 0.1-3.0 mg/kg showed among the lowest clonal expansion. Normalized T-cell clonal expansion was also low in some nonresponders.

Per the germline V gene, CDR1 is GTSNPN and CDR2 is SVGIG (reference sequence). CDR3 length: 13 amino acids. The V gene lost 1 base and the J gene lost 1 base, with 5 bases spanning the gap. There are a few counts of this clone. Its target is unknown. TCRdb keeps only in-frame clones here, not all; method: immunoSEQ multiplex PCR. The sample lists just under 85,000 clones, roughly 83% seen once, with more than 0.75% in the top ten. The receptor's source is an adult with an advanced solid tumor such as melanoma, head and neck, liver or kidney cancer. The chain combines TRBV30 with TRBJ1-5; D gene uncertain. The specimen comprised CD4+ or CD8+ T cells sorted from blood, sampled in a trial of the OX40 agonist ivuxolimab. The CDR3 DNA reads TGTGCCTGGAGTGGACACAGCAATCAGCCCCAGCATTTT. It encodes CAWSGHSNQPQHF.